Following are 5 T cell receptor beta chains from one sample sequenced in a study of T cells in Graves' hyperthyroidism and ophthalmopathy. It was RNA transcripts that yielded the amplified TCR beta CDR3 regions. With the HTBI primer set, the TCR CDR3 went through a first round of RT-PCR. One entry per CDR3 protein results from TCRdb running MiXCR on the multiplex PCR reads. The repertoire holds under 350,000 distinct CDR3 sequences, with around 20% as singletons. The specimen sequenced was blood. The receptors stem from a woman aged 45-59 years with Graves' hyperthyroidism.

To note about this clonotype: A much larger clone is a single base away; this may be a read error. The chain employs TRBV3-1 and TRBJ2-7; tentatively, D is TRBD2 (6 bases). V was cut by 7 bases and J by 5 bases, with 18 bases left in between. Germline assignment: CDR1 LGHDT and CDR2 YNNKEL (reference sequence). The CDR3 has 14 residues. The CDR3 DNA follows: TGTGCCAGCAACCGGCGGCTAGCGACCCACGAGCAGTACTTC. This translates into CASNRRLATHEQYF.

The J gene is TRBJ1-2, the V gene TRBV14, with 7 bases that match TRBD1. The J segment lost 2 bases and the V segment lost 5 bases, leaving 23 bases of the junction unmatched. The germline V gene has CDR1 SGHDN and CDR2 FVKESK. The CDR3 has 20 residues. The CDR3 reads CASSLSGERDRGNQNYGYTF. In DNA form, the CDR3 reads TGTGCCAGCAGCTTATCAGGAGAGCGGGACAGAGGAAACCAAAACTATGGCTACACCTTC.

This clonotype has more than one count but fewer than ten. The genes are TRBV6-4 and TRBJ2-3; 9 bases align to TRBD2. Germline V CDR1 and CDR2: MRHNA, SNTAGT. J lost 4 bases, V lost 5 bases, and 7 bases had no gene match. This CDR3 has 15 amino acids. The CDR3 DNA reads TGTGCCAGCAGTCCTACCGGGACTAGCCCAGATACGCAGTATTTT. This encodes CASSPTGTSPDTQYF.

The gene calls are TRBV28 and TRBJ1-1; TRBD1 matches at 12 bases. V lost 2 bases and J lost 0; bases outside the gene matches: 7. The germline V gene encodes CDR1 MDHEN and CDR2 SYDVKM. The CDR3 runs 18 residues. CDR3 coding DNA: TGTGCCAGCAGTTTACCGGGACAGGGGGCCTTCATGAACACTGAAGCTTTCTTT. Translated: CASSLPGQGAFMNTEAFF. The full variable domain, rest sourced from reference TRBV28 and TRBJ1-1, is DVKVTQSSRYLVKRTGEKVFLECVQDMDHENMFWYRQDPGLGLRLIYFSYDVKMKEKGDIPEGYSVSREKKERFSLILESASTNQTSMYLCASSLPGQGAFMNTEAFFGQGTRLTVV.

This clonotype was observed at least ten times. The chain joins TRBV30 to TRBJ2-2; TRBD1 matches 7 bases. V shed 0 bases and J 5 bases; nucleotides not matched to a gene: 6. Germline lookup yields CDR1 GTSNPN and CDR2 SVGIG (reference sequence). The CDR3 is made up of 15 amino acids. CDR3 coding DNA: TGTGCCTGGAGTGTCCAGGGGGTCAGGACCGGGGAGCTGTTTTTT. Amino acid sequence: CAWSVQGVRTGELFF.